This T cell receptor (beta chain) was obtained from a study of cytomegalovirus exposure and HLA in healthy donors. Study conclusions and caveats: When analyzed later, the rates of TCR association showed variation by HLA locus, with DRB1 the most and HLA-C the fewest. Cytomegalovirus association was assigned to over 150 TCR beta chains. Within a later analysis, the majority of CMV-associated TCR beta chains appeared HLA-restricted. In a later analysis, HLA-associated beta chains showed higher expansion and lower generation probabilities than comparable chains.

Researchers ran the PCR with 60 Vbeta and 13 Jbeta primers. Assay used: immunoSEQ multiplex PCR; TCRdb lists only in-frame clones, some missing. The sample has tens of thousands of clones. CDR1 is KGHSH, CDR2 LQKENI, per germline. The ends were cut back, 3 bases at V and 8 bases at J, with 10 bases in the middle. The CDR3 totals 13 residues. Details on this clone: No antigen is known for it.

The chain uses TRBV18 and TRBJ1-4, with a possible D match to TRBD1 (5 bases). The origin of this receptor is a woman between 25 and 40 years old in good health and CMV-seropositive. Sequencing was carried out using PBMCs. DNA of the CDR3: TGTGCCAGCTCACCCGGGGGAGGAGAAAAACTGTTTTTT. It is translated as CASSPGGGEKLFF.